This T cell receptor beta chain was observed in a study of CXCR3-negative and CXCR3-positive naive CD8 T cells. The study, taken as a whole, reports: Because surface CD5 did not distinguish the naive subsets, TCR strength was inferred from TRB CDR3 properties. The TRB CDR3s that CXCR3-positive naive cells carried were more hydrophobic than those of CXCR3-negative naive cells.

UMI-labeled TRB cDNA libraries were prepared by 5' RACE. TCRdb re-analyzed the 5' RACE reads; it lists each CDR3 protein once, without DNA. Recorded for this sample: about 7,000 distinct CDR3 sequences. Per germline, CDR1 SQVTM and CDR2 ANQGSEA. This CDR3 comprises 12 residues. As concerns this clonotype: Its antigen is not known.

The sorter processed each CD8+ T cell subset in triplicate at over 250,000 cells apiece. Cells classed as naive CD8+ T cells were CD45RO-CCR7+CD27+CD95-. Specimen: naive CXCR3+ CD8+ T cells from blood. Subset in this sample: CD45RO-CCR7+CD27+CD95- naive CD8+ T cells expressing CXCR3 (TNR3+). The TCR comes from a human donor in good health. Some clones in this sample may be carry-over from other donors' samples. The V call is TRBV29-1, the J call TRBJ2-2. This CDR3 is CSVEIGAGELFF.